This T cell receptor (beta chain) was profiled in a study of blood T cell repertoires in COVID-19. Looking at the study overall: From the United States, Italy and Spain came samples of acute and convalescent COVID-19. From T cells, B-cell-depleted T cells, or PBMCs came the material, which was cDNA or gDNA.

TCRdb's table, derived via immunoSEQ multiplex PCR, lists solely in-frame clones and lacks some. The data show approximately 150,000 clones, roughly 87% seen once. Trimming cost V 5 bases and J 8 bases; bases outside gene matches: 4. This CDR3 spans 12 amino acids. Germline CDR1 SGHAT, CDR2 FQNNGV. Sequencing input: peripheral blood. The chain has TRBV11-2 and TRBJ1-1; 8 nucleotides align to TRBD1. This receptor was taken from a woman aged 60 to 75 with active or convalescent COVID-19. The CDR3 protein is CASSPRTGEAFF. Here the CDR3 DNA reads TGTGCCAGCAGCCCCCGGACAGGGGAAGCTTTCTTT.